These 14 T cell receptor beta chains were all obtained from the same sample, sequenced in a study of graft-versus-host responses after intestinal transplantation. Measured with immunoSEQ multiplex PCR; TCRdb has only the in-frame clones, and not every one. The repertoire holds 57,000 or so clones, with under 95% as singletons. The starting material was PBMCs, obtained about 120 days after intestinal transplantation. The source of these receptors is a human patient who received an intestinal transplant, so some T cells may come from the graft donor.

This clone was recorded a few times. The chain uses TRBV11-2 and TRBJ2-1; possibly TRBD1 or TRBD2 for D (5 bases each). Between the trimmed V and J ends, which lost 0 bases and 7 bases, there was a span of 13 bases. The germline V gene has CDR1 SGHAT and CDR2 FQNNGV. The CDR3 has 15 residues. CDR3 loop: CASSLEGPGQNEQFF. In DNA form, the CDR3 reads TGTGCCAGCAGCTTAGAGGGGCCGGGGCAGAATGAGCAGTTCTTC.

This CDR3 is CASSISRLGSNEQFF. DNA of the CDR3: TGTGCCAGTAGTATTAGTCGGCTGGGGTCCAATGAGCAGTTCTTC. V and J are TRBV19 and TRBJ2-1, with D hard to call. This CDR3 spans 15 amino acids. Trimming took off 3 bases at V and 6 bases at J, with 15 bases between the two ends. The germline gives CDR1 LNHDA, CDR2 SQIVND (reference sequence).

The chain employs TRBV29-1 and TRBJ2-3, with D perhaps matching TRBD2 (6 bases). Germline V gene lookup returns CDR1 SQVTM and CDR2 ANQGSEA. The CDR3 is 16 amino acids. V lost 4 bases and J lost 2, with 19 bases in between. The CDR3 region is CSVGTTGVNPTDTQYF. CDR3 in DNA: TGCAGCGTTGGTACAACGGGGGTCAATCCCACAGATACGCAGTATTTT.

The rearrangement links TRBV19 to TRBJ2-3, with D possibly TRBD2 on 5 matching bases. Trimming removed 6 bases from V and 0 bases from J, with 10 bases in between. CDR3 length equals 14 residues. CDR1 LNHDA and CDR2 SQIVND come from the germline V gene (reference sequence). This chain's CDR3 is CASSKAVSTDTQYF. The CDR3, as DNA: TGTGCCAGTAGCAAAGCGGTTAGCACAGATACGCAGTATTTT. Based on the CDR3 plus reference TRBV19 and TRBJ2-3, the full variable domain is DGGITQSPKYLFRKEGQNVTLSCEQNLNHDAMYWYRQDPGQGLRLIYYSQIVNDFQKGDIAEGYSVSREKKESFPLTVTSAQKNPTAFYLCASSKAVSTDTQYFGPGTRLTVL.

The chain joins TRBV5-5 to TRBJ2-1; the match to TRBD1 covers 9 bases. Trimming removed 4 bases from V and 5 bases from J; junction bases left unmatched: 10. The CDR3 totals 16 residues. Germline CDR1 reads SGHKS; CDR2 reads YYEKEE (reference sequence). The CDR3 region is CASSPLTGGRHNEQFF. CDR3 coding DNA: TGTGCCAGCAGCCCCCTAACAGGGGGCCGGCACAATGAGCAGTTCTTC.

The CDR3 DNA reads TGTGCCAGCAGCTTGAAAGTCACAGATACGCAGTATTTT. It yields the protein CASSLKVTDTQYF. This rearrangement joins TRBV5-4 to TRBJ2-3; D gene uncertain. V shed 1 base and J shed 2 bases, with 5 bases lying between them. This CDR3 is built from 13 residues. Germline V lookup: CDR1 SGHNT, CDR2 YYREEE (reference sequence).

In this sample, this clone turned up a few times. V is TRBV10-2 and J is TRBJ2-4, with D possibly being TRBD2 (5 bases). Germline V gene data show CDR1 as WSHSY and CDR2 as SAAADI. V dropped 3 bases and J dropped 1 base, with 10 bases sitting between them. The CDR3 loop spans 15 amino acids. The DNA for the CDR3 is TGCGCCAGCAGTGAATGGGAGCGGGCCAAAAACATTCAGTACTTC. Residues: CASSEWERAKNIQYF.

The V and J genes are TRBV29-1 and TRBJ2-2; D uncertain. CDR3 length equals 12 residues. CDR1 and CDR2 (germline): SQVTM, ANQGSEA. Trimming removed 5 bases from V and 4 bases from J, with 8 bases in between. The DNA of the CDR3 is TGCAGCGTTAGGTCGGTCACCGGGGAGCTGTTTTTT. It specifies CSVRSVTGELFF.

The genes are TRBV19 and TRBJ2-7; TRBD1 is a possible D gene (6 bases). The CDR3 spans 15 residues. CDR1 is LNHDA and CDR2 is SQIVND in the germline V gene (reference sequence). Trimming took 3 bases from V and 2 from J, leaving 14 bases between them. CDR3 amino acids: CASSIGPGETYEQYF. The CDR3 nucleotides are TGTGCCAGTAGTATTGGGCCAGGGGAGACCTACGAGCAGTACTTC.

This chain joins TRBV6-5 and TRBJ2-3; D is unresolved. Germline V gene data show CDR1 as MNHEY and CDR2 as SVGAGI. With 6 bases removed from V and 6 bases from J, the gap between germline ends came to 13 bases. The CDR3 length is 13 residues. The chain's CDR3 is CASSPPVVDTQYF. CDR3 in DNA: TGTGCCAGCAGCCCCCCGGTGGTGGATACGCAGTATTTT.

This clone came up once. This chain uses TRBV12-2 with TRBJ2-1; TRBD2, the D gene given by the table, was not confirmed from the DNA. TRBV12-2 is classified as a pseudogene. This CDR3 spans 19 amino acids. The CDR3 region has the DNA TGTGCAAGTCGCTCCCAGAACCGACTAGCGGGACGGACCTACAATGAGCAGTTCTTC. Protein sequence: CASRSQNRLAGRTYNEQFF.

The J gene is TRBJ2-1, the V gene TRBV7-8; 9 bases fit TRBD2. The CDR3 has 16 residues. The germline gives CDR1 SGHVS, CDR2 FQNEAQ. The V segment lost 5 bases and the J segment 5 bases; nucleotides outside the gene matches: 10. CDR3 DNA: TGTGCCAGCAGCCCCCTTGCGGGAGGGCCCCACAATGAGCAGTTCTTC. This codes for CASSPLAGGPHNEQFF.

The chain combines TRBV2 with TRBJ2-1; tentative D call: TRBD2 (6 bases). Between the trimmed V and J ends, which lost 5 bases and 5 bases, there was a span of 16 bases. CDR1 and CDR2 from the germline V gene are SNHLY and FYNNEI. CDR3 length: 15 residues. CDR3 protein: CASSMGTYPNNEQFF. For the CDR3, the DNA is TGTGCCAGCAGTATGGGGACTTACCCTAACAATGAGCAGTTCTTC.

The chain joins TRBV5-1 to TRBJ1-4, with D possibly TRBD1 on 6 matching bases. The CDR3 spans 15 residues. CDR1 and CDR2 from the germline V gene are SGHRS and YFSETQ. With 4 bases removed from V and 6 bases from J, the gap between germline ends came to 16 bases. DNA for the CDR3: TGCGCCAGCAGCGGGGGCACTGGGGTTTATGAAAAACTGTTTTTT. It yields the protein CASSGGTGVYEKLFF. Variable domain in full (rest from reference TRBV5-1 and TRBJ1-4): KAGVTQTPRYLIKTRGQQVTLSCSPISGHRSVSWYQQTPGQGLQFLFEYFSETQRNKGNFPGRFSGRQFSNSRSEMNVSTLELGDSALYLCASSGGTGVYEKLFFGSGTQLSVL.